These 8 T cell receptor beta chains originate from one sample sequenced in a study of blood T cells in healthy people across ages. Combining a sample-barcoded 5' primer with a J-beta primer mix, a second PCR ran for about 6 to 12 cycles. TCRdb fed the 5' RACE reads into MiXCR, producing one record per CDR3 protein. This sample carries about 1.4 million distinct CDR3 sequences, approximately 59% of them seen once, and the ten largest clones take under 8.5%. Sample: blood. These receptors were collected from a man aged 18 to 35 in good health.

The rearrangement links TRBV6-5 to TRBJ2-3; 7 bases fit TRBD2. V dropped 7 bases and J dropped 2; count of bases not matched to a gene: 9. CDR3 length: 15 residues. CDR1 is MNHEY, CDR2 SVGAGI, per germline. The DNA for the CDR3 is TGTGCCAGCAAACGAAGCGGGGTACCCACAGATACGCAGTATTTT. As protein: CASKRSGVPTDTQYF.

V usage is TRBV20-1 and J usage is TRBJ2-1, with 8 bases aligning to TRBD1. This CDR3 has 13 residues. V lost 5 bases to trimming and J lost 6 bases; unmatched junction nucleotides: 6. In germline, CDR1 is DFQATT, CDR2 SNEGSKA (reference sequence). As DNA, the CDR3 is TGCAGTGCTCTGGACAGGGCGAGCAATGAGCAGTTCTTC. Translated, it gives CSALDRASNEQFF.

The chain is built from TRBV29-1 and TRBJ2-5, with D tentatively TRBD1 or TRBD2 (5 bases each). Germline V gives CDR1 SQVTM, CDR2 ANQGSEA. The CDR3 is 12 residues long. Trimming cost V 7 bases and J 9 bases, with 18 bases left between them. CDR3: CSAAAGQEAQYF. CDR3 coding DNA: TGCAGCGCTGCGGCAGGGCAGGAGGCCCAGTACTTC.

The chain couples TRBV2 to TRBJ2-2; D might be TRBD1 (5 bases). Germline assignment: CDR1 SNHLY and CDR2 FYNNEI. Deletions cut 2 bases from V and 2 bases from J, with 12 bases between. CDR3 length: 16 amino acids. The CDR3 reads CASSEMWGQNTGELFF. Here the CDR3 DNA reads TGTGCCAGCAGTGAAATGTGGGGCCAAAACACCGGGGAGCTGTTTTTT.

This clonotype was observed a few times. This chain links TRBV20-1 with TRBJ1-2; D gene uncertain. This CDR3 has 13 amino acids. V shed 6 bases and J shed 8 bases, with 19 bases lying between them. In germline, CDR1 is DFQATT, CDR2 SNEGSKA (reference sequence). Here the CDR3 reads CSAPKQNPRGYTF. CDR3 in DNA: TGCAGTGCGCCTAAACAGAACCCTAGAGGCTACACCTTC.

The genes are TRBV20-1 and TRBJ2-1; 9 bases match TRBD2. The CDR3 consists of 13 residues. CDR1 and CDR2 from the germline V gene are DFQATT and SNEGSKA (reference sequence). V was pared by 1 base and J by 9 bases, with 4 bases of the junction left unmatched. Here the CDR3 DNA reads TGCAGTGCTAGAGTGGGACTAGCAGCTGAGCAGTTCTTC. It specifies CSARVGLAAEQFF.

This chain uses TRBV29-1 with TRBJ1-4; no definite D call. The CDR3 spans 14 residues. Germline assignment: CDR1 SQVTM and CDR2 ANQGSEA. Trimming removed 4 bases at V and 5 bases at J, with 14 bases between. Here the CDR3 DNA reads TGCAGCGTTGGATTAAGTGGGTTAAATGAAAAACTGTTTTTT. Its protein product is CSVGLSGLNEKLFF.

The chain has TRBV5-1 and TRBJ1-2; D might be TRBD1 (5 bases). With 0 bases removed from V and 5 bases from J, the gap between germline ends came to 14 bases. The CDR3 length is 15 residues. Germline V gene lookup returns CDR1 SGHRS and CDR2 YFSETQ. CDR3 DNA sequence: TGCGCCAGCAGCTTGGGTAGGGGTTCAAATTATGGCTACACCTTC. Translation gives CASSLGRGSNYGYTF.